The 15 T cell receptor beta chains below all came from one sample that was sequenced in a study of identical twins. TCRdb passed the 5' RACE reads through MiXCR, listing each CDR3 protein once. The sample holds about 490,000 distinct CDR3 sequences, over 12% seen once. The same data also contributed to another study, on yellow fever vaccine responses in identical twins.

Sample: CD4+ T cells sorted from blood. All receptors derive from a woman under 30 in good health.

The CDR3 sequence is CASSPGDSKSGNTIYF. As DNA, the CDR3 is TGTGCCAGCAGCCCAGGGGACAGCAAGTCTGGAAACACCATATATTTT. The V call is TRBV5-6, the J call TRBJ1-3, with 7 positions matching TRBD1. The CDR3 length is 16 residues. From germline, CDR1 is SGHDT and CDR2 YYEEEE. The V segment lost 4 bases and the J segment 1 base; nucleotides outside the gene matches: 8.

The V and J genes are TRBV4-1 and TRBJ2-6, with D uncertain. Germline loops: CDR1 MGHRA, CDR2 YSYEKL. With 1 base removed from V and 3 bases from J, the gap between germline ends came to 4 bases. The CDR3 has 14 residues. CDR3 sequence: CASSQGGGANVLTF. CDR3 DNA: TGCGCCAGCAGCCAAGGGGGTGGGGCCAACGTCCTGACTTTC.

This clonotype was seen a few times. J is TRBJ2-2 and V is TRBV29-1, with 11 positions matching TRBD1. CDR3 length equals 13 residues. The germline gives CDR1 SQVTM, CDR2 ANQGSEA. Unmatched junction bases numbered 4, after V lost 6 bases and J lost 7 bases. CDR3 sequence reads: CSVDRGRGGELFF. DNA for the CDR3: TGCAGCGTGGACAGGGGGCGCGGCGGGGAGCTGTTTTTT.

V usage is TRBV10-3 and J usage is TRBJ1-2; the D is unclear. Looked up from germline, CDR1 is ENHRY and CDR2 is SYGVKD. With 6 bases removed from V and 1 base from J, the gap between germline ends came to 9 bases. This CDR3 contains 13 residues. The CDR3 DNA sequence: TGTGCCATCAGGACCACGGGTAACTATGGCTACACCTTC. Protein sequence: CAIRTTGNYGYTF.

This clonotype was recorded a few times. The chain joins TRBV13 to TRBJ2-7; 7 bases agree with TRBD2. Germline-derived CDR1 and CDR2 are PRHDT and FYEKMQ (reference sequence). The CDR3 extends over 16 amino acids. V lost 4 bases and J lost 3; bases outside the gene matches: 12. The CDR3 bases are TGTGCCAGCAGCTCCCTCCGGGGGGACGGTAGCTACGAGCAGTACTTC. It translates to CASSSLRGDGSYEQYF. Complete variable domain (other parts from reference TRBV13 and TRBJ2-7): AAGVIQSPRHLIKEKRETATLKCYPIPRHDTVYWYQQGPGQDPQFLISFYEKMQSDKGSIPDRFSAQQFSDYHSELNMSSLELGDSALYFCASSSLRGDGSYEQYFGPGTRLTVT.

The chain joins TRBV2 to TRBJ2-1, with D possibly TRBD2 on 6 matching bases. Deletions cut 7 bases from V and 4 bases from J, with 17 bases between. From germline, CDR1 is SNHLY and CDR2 FYNNEI. This CDR3 has 15 residues. The CDR3 nucleotides are TGTGCCAGCATGAAAGCGGAGGGGCCTTACAATGAGCAGTTCTTC. Protein: CASMKAEGPYNEQFF. Based on the CDR3 plus reference TRBV2 and TRBJ2-1, the full variable domain is EPEVTQTPSHQVTQMGQEVILRCVPISNHLYFYWYRQILGQKVEFLVSFYNNEISEKSEIFDDQFSVERPDGSNFTLKIRSTKLEDSAMYFCASMKAEGPYNEQFFGPGTRLTVL.

In regard to this clonotype: Here the CDR3 omits its conserved ending phenylalanine or tryptophan, so a read error is the likely source. It is unclear where the CDR3 begins or ends on the DNA, so no DNA is shown, and the CDR3 is as TCRdb lists it. The chain employs TRBV6-5 and TRBJ2-7; TRBD1, the table's D call, was not compared with the DNA. The germline gives CDR1 MNHEY, CDR2 SVGAGI. The CDR3 spans 11 amino acids, including both terminal residues. CDR3 residues: CASSSPSGHSL.

A few counts support this clonotype. This chain joins TRBV24-1 and TRBJ2-3; D is tentatively TRBD1 or TRBD2 (5 bases each). V lost 4 bases to trimming and J lost 9 bases, with 19 bases between them. Germline CDR1 reads KGHDR; CDR2 reads SFDVKD. The CDR3 consists of 15 residues. The DNA for the CDR3 is TGTGCCACCAGTGAGCCGGGGCTGCGTGGAAGGACGCAGTATTTT. Encoded protein: CATSEPGLRGRTQYF.

This clonotype showed up many times. This sequence joins TRBV29-1 and TRBJ2-6; perhaps D is TRBD1 or TRBD2 (6 bases each). Germline CDR1 and CDR2: SQVTM and ANQGSEA. Trimming left V 5 bases short and J 2 bases short, with 25 bases between. This CDR3 is built from 19 residues. The CDR3 nucleotides read TGCAGCGTTCTTACCCCCCGGACAGAGGGGGGAGCTGGGGCCAACGTCCTGACTTTC. Its protein product is CSVLTPRTEGGAGANVLTF.

V usage is TRBV5-1 and J usage is TRBJ2-4; TRBD1 matches at 9 bases. This CDR3 comprises 17 residues. CDR1 is SGHRS and CDR2 is YFSETQ in the germline V gene. V shed 1 base, J shed 6 bases, and the junction held 11 bases outside the gene matches. In DNA, the CDR3 is TGCGCCAGCAGCTTGAACCAATTGGGGACAGGGCGAAACATTCAGTACTTC. This encodes CASSLNQLGTGRNIQYF.

This clonotype was seen more than once but under ten times. The V and J genes are TRBV12-3 or TRBV12-4 and TRBJ2-5; TRBD1 or TRBD2 may be the D gene (6 bases each). V dropped 3 bases and J dropped 9 bases, with 20 bases sitting between them. CDR3 length: 15 amino acids. Here the CDR3 reads CASSLEGHGISAQYF. DNA of the CDR3: TGTGCCAGCAGTTTGGAGGGACACGGAATCTCGGCCCAGTACTTC.

The chain links TRBV29-1 to TRBJ2-5; tentatively, D is TRBD2 (5 bases). Germline V gene sequence: CDR1 SQVTM, CDR2 ANQGSEA. The CDR3 runs to 11 residues. V was shortened by 7 bases and J by 5 bases, with 11 bases between the two germline ends. CDR3 bases: TGCAGCGCAATGGTAGCGGAGACCCAGTACTTC. Translated: CSAMVAETQYF.

This clonotype was observed a few times. The chain is built from TRBV7-3 and TRBJ2-1; no reliable D call. Trimming pared 1 base from V and 0 bases from J, leaving 7 bases between. Germline CDR1 and CDR2: SGHTA and FQGTGA. This CDR3 region has 15 residues. CDR3 sequence: CASSLSWSSYNEQFF. In nucleotides, the CDR3 is TGTGCCAGCAGCTTAAGCTGGAGCTCCTACAATGAGCAGTTCTTC.

This clonotype has more than one count but fewer than ten. This chain connects TRBV4-1 to TRBJ2-5, with 10 bases lining up with TRBD2. Trimming cost V 1 base and J 2 bases; bases outside gene matches: 4. This CDR3 is built from 16 residues. Germline CDR1 is MGHRA and CDR2 is YSYEKL. In nucleotides, the CDR3 is TGCGCCAGCAGCCAAGGTTCGACTAGCGGGCAAGAGACCCAGTACTTC. Its protein is CASSQGSTSGQETQYF.

The genes are TRBV20-1 and TRBJ2-1; D ambiguous. Per the germline V gene, CDR1 is DFQATT and CDR2 is SNEGSKA (reference sequence). Deletions cut 0 bases from V and 12 bases from J, with 15 bases between. The CDR3 sequence is 13 residues long. CDR3 bases: TGCAGTGCTAGAGATAGAATTTTAGGGTTGCAGTTCTTC. Translation: CSARDRILGLQFF.